This is a list of T cell receptor beta chains from one sample in a study of PD-1 blockade in mismatch repair-deficient tumors. The data were produced by immunoSEQ multiplex PCR, yet TCRdb's version contains in-frame clones alone and is incomplete. In the table there are about 51,000 clones, more than 65% of which are singletons. The sample was peripheral blood, taken approximately 18 weeks after starting pembrolizumab. The receptor source for this set is an adult with mismatch repair-deficient cancer. Each CDR3 is given with its conserved first and last residue. D genes are given only for firm matches. Expanded clones get a size class; other rows say once, few or many, or leave the size out.

size	D	V	J	DNA	CDR3
.	TRBD1	TRBV7-2	TRBJ2-2	TGTGCCAGCAGCCCCCAGGGGGCCGGGGAGCTGTTTTTT	CASSPQGAGELFF
few	.	TRBV9	TRBJ2-1	TGTGCCAGCAGCGTCATAGCGGGGACAGACACTGAGCAGTTCTTC	CASSVIAGTDTEQFF
.	.	TRBV5-6	TRBJ1-2	TGTGCCAGCAGCTCGACTAACTATGGCTACACCTTC	CASSSTNYGYTF
once	.	TRBV6-1	TRBJ2-7	TGTGCCAGCAGGGAAGACGTTGGGACGTCCTACGAGCAGTACTTC	CASREDVGTSYEQYF
.	.	TRBV19	TRBJ1-1	TGTGCCAGTAGTCTACTAGGGGGAAACACTGAAGCTTTCTTT	CASSLLGGNTEAFF
.	.	TRBV5-6	TRBJ1-2	TGTGCCAGCAGCCGCGGGAACGTGAATGGCTACACCTTC	CASSRGNVNGYTF
.	.	TRBV6-4	TRBJ2-3	TGTGCCAGCATGGATACGCAGTATTTT	CASMDTQYF
.	.	TRBV9	TRBJ2-7	TGTGCCAGCAGCGCCGGAGGAGGCAGAGGCAACGAGCAGTACTTC	CASSAGGGRGNEQYF
.	.	TRBV19	TRBJ1-5	TGTGCCAGTAGTACCATTGGGGAAAGCAATCAGCCCCAGCATTTT	CASSTIGESNQPQHF
.	.	TRBV5-6	TRBJ2-7	TGTGCCAGCAGCTTGGTGGGGGGACCCGGGGACGAGCAGTACTTC	CASSLVGGPGDEQYF
.	.	TRBV7-2	TRBJ2-5	TGTGCCAGCACCGAGCTACCGGGACCACAAGAGACCCAGTACTTC	CASTELPGPQETQYF
.	.	TRBV6-1	TRBJ2-6	TGTGCCAGCAGGGTAGCTGGGGCCAACGTCCTGACTTTC	CASRVAGANVLTF
.	.	TRBV6-5	TRBJ2-6	TGTGCCAGCAGTTACTTACGGCTGGTCGGGGCCAACGTCCTGACTTTC	CASSYLRLVGANVLTF
.	TRBD2	TRBV6-1	TRBJ2-3	TGTGCCAGCAGTGAAGATGGACTAGCGGGAGCTAGGGTGACAGATACGCAGTATTTT	CASSEDGLAGARVTDTQYF
.	TRBD1	TRBV27	TRBJ2-7	TGTGCCAGCAGTTTACTATTGGGACAGGGGACCTACGAGCAGTACTTC	CASSLLLGQGTYEQYF
.	.	TRBV5-5	TRBJ2-5	TGTGCCAGCAGCGCGACTGTAGCCGACGCGCAAGAGACCCAGTACTTC	CASSATVADAQETQYF
.	.	TRBV14	TRBJ2-2	TGTGCCAGCAGCCAAGATGCAATCGGGGAGCTGTTTTTT	CASSQDAIGELFF
.	.	TRBV11-3	TRBJ2-1	TGTGCCAGCAGCTCCGTTGTAGGAGGTGAGCAGTTCTTC	CASSSVVGGEQFF
.	.	TRBV2	TRBJ2-6	TGTGCCAGCAGTGGTGGTCAGAAGTCGCCCAGCTCTGGGGCCAACGTCCTGACTTTC	CASSGGQKSPSSGANVLTF
.	TRBD2	TRBV13	TRBJ2-3	TGTGCCAGCAGCCCGCGAGCCGGGACTAGCGGGTGGATAGATACGCAGTATTTT	CASSPRAGTSGWIDTQYF
.	.	TRBV7-2	TRBJ1-2	TGTGCCAGCAGCTCTAGGACGGGACCTAACTATGGCTACACCTTC	CASSSRTGPNYGYTF
.	.	TRBV7-7	TRBJ2-2	TGTGCTAGCAGCTTGAGTGGGTCCGGGGAGCTGTTTTTT	CASSLSGSGELFF
.	TRBD1	TRBV7-9	TRBJ2-7	TGTGCCAGCAGCTTAGTAGAGACAGGGAGCTCCTACGAGCAGTACTTC	CASSLVETGSSYEQYF
.	.	TRBV7-9	TRBJ2-7	TGTGCCAGCAGCCCCCGGCGGAATAGCTACGAGCAGTACTTC	CASSPRRNSYEQYF
.	TRBD2	TRBV5-1	TRBJ2-5	TGCGCCAGCAGCGGGCTAGCGGGGGGCCAAGAGACCCAGTACTTC	CASSGLAGGQETQYF
.	TRBD1	TRBV5-6	TRBJ2-2	TGTGCCAGCAGCTACGACAGGGGGGCCGGGGAGCTGTTTTTT	CASSYDRGAGELFF
.	TRBD1	TRBV6-1	TRBJ1-4	TGTGCCAGCAGGGACAGGGGGCTGGGGGAAAAACTGTTTTTT	CASRDRGLGEKLFF
.	TRBD2	TRBV18	TRBJ2-5	TGTGCCAGCTCACCACTGGCGGGAGCAGAGACCCAGTACTTC	CASSPLAGAETQYF
.	.	TRBV28	TRBJ2-7	TGTGCCAGCAGTGCCCCCCGCCTCTACGAGCAGTACTTC	CASSAPRLYEQYF
.	.	TRBV10-2	TRBJ2-7	TGCGCCAGCACCTTGAGGGAAGAGCAGTACTTC	CASTLREEQYF
.	.	TRBV11-2	TRBJ2-5	TGTGCCAGCAGCTTAGTCTTGCGAGAGACCCAGTACTTC	CASSLVLRETQYF
.	.	TRBV9	TRBJ1-1	TGTGCCAGCAGCGTATACGAAGCGGGGCTGACTGAAGCTTTCTTT	CASSVYEAGLTEAFF
once	.	TRBV11-2	TRBJ2-1	TGTGCCAGCAGCTTAGGTTGGGAGGAGCAGTTCTTC	CASSLGWEEQFF
.	.	TRBV30	TRBJ2-5	TGTGCCTGGGCGGATAAAGAGACCCAGTACTTC	CAWADKETQYF
.	.	TRBV5-6	TRBJ1-2	TGTGCCAGCAGCCTACCATACGGGCCGCGGGTGACTGATGGCTGCACCTTC	CASSLPYGPRVTDGCTF
.	TRBD2	TRBV6-1	TRBJ2-5	TGTGCCAGCAGTAGAGCGGGAAGGGAGACCCAGTACTTC	CASSRAGRETQYF
.	TRBD1	TRBV7-3	TRBJ2-1	TGTGCCAGCAGCACTGACAGGGGGTCCTACAATGAGCAGTTCTTC	CASSTDRGSYNEQFF
few	TRBD2	TRBV27	TRBJ2-5	TGTGCCAGCAGTTTAATACTAGCGGGAGTGAAGACCCAGTACTTC	CASSLILAGVKTQYF
.	.	TRBV6-4	TRBJ2-3	TGTGCCAGCAGACCCTTAAGTGAAACTAGCACAGATACGCAGTATTTT	CASRPLSETSTDTQYF
.	.	TRBV6-6	TRBJ2-3	TGCGCCTCCTCCCACACCCGGGATACGCAGTATTTT	CASSHTRDTQYF
.	.	TRBV7-2	TRBJ2-5	TGTGCCAGCAGCGACCGAACAGGGAAGGAGACCCAGTACTTC	CASSDRTGKETQYF
.	TRBD2	TRBV7-9	TRBJ2-1	TGTGCCAGCAGCTGGGCGGGACTAGCATCCAATGAGCAGTTCTTC	CASSWAGLASNEQFF
.	.	TRBV7-9	TRBJ2-5	TGTGCCAGCAGCCGCTCACAAGAGACCCAGTACTTC	CASSRSQETQYF
few	TRBD1	TRBV27	TRBJ2-7	TGTGCCAGCAGTAATAGGGGGCGAAAGTACTTC	CASSNRGRKYF
few	TRBD1	TRBV6-1	TRBJ1-4	TGTGCCAGCAGTGAAGCGCAGGGGGCAGCTAATGAAAAACTGTTTTTT	CASSEAQGAANEKLFF
.	TRBD1	TRBV20-1	TRBJ2-7	TGCAGTGGGGACAGGGCGGGCGAGCAGTACTTC	CSGDRAGEQYF
.	.	TRBV2	TRBJ1-2	TGTGCCAGCAGTATAGACCGGGGGGCCCTCTATGGCTACACCTTC	CASSIDRGALYGYTF
.	.	TRBV5-8	TRBJ2-3	TGTGCCAGCAGCAGGGACAGCACAGATACGCAGTATTTT	CASSRDSTDTQYF
.	.	TRBV18	TRBJ1-1	TGTGCCAGCTCACCCACGACGAACACTGAAGCTTTCTTT	CASSPTTNTEAFF
.	.	TRBV30	TRBJ2-5	TGTGCCTGGAGTGTACAGGGACAAGAGACCCAGTACTTC	CAWSVQGQETQYF
.	.	TRBV11-2	TRBJ2-7	TGTGCCAGCAGCCCAAGCGAGGTTAGGGGAGAGCAGTACTTC	CASSPSEVRGEQYF
.	.	TRBV7-9	TRBJ2-7	TGTGCCAGCAGCCCCACACCTACTATTACCGAGCAGTACTTC	CASSPTPTITEQYF
.	.	TRBV11-1	TRBJ1-1	TGTGCAAGCGGCAGGGACACTGAAGCTTTCTTT	CASGRDTEAFF
.	TRBD1	TRBV25-1	TRBJ2-7	TGTGCCAGCAGTGATAAAGGGGGCACCTCCTACGAGCAGTACTTC	CASSDKGGTSYEQYF
.	.	TRBV27	TRBJ1-5	TGTGCCAGCAGTTCCTTGACAGGAGGGTTAAGACAGCCCCAGCATTTT	CASSSLTGGLRQPQHF
.	.	TRBV20-1	TRBJ2-1	TGCAGTCCAGGCGGGAATGAGCAGTTCTTC	CSPGGNEQFF
.	.	TRBV28	TRBJ1-4	TGTGCCAGCAGTTTATCAGGGGTTGGTGAAAAACTGTTTTTT	CASSLSGVGEKLFF
once	TRBD2	TRBV9	TRBJ2-3	TGTGCCAGCAGCGTCCCGGGAGGGCACCCAGATACGCAGTATTTT	CASSVPGGHPDTQYF
.	.	TRBV30	TRBJ2-3	TGTGCCTGGAGTTGGGGCACAGATACGCAGTATTTT	CAWSWGTDTQYF